In this sample, the clone carrying this TCR beta chain turned up a few times. The sample belongs to a study of T-cell reconstitution after alpha-beta-depleted transplantation in children. Unique molecular identifiers were incorporated into the prepared TCRbeta library. From the PCR reads, TCRdb called clonotypes with MiXCR, one entry per CDR3 protein. This table holds around 380,000 distinct CDR3 sequences, 9.5% to 13% found once. Trimming cost V 2 bases and J 1 base, with 15 bases left between them. The CDR3 covers 16 residues. Per the germline V gene, CDR1 is SGHVS and CDR2 is FQNEAQ. The chain employs TRBV7-8 and TRBJ2-7; perhaps TRBD2 as D (5 bases). This TCR came from a human donor who donated a stem cell graft to a child with acute myeloid leukemia. Sequencing was performed on PBMCs from the stem cell graft donor, taken from the stem cell graft. CDR3 sequence (DNA): TGTGCCAGCAGCTTAAGAGGGTTGACACCTTCCTACGAGCAGTACTTC. It translates to CASSLRGLTPSYEQYF.